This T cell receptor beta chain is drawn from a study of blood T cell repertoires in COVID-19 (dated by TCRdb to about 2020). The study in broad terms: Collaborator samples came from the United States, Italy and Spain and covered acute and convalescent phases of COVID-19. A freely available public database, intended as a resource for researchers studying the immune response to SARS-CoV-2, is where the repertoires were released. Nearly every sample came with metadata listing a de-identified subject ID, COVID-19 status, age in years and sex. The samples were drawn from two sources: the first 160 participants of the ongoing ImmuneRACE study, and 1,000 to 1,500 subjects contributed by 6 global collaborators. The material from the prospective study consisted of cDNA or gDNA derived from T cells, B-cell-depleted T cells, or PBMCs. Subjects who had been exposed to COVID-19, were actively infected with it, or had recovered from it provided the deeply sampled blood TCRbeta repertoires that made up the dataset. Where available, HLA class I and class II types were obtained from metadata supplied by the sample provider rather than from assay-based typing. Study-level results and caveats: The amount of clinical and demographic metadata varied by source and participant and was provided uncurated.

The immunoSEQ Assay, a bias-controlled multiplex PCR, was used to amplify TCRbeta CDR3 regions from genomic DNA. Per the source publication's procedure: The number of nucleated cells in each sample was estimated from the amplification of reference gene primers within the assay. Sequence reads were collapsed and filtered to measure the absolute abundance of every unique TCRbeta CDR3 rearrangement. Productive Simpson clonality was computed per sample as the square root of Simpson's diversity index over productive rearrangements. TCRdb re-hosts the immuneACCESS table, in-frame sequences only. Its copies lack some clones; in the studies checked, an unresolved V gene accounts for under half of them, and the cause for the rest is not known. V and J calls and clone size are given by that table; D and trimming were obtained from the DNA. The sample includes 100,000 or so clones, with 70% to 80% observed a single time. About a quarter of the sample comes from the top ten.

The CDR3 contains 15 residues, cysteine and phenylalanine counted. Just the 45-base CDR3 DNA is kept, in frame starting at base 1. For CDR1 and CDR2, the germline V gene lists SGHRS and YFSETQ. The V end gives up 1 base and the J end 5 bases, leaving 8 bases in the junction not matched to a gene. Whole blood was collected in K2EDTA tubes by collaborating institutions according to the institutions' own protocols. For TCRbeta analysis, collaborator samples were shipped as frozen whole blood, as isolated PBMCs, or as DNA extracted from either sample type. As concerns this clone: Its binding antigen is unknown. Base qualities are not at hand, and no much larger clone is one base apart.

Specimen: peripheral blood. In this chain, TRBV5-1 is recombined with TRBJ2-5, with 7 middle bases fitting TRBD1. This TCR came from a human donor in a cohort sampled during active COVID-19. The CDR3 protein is CASSLQGEPPETQYF. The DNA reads TGCGCCAGCAGCTTGCAGGGGGAGCCCCCGGAGACCCAGTACTTC.